A single sample gave rise to the 17 T cell receptor beta chains below, sequenced in a study of metastatic and nonmetastatic thyroid tumors. Every patient was untreated before thyroid surgery. TCRdb called clones again from the PCR reads with MiXCR. This table holds about 21,000 clones, roughly 27% found once. The sequenced sample consisted of tumor tissue. These receptors were collected from a male donor with papillary thyroid cancer or a benign thyroid nodule (not recorded which). Some clones in this sample may be carry-over from other donors' samples.

J is TRBJ2-7 and V is TRBV30; TRBD1 matches 7 bases. V lost 4 bases to trimming and J lost 5 bases; unmatched junction nucleotides: 8. The CDR3 has 13 amino acids. CDR1 GTSNPN and CDR2 SVGIG come from the germline V gene (reference sequence). CDR3 DNA: TGTGCCTGGACGAAACTCGACAGGGACGAGCAGTACTTC. Amino acid sequence: CAWTKLDRDEQYF.

Sample share makes this clone medium-sized. The chain uses TRBV24-1 and TRBJ1-1; no clear D. Per germline, CDR1 KGHDR and CDR2 SFDVKD. V lost 0 bases, J lost 2 bases, and 0 bases lay in between. This CDR3 is built from 12 residues. The CDR3 loop reads CATSDLNTEAFF. CDR3 nucleotide sequence: TGTGCCACCAGTGATTTGAACACTGAAGCTTTCTTT.

The gene calls are TRBV7-9 and TRBJ1-2; D uncertain. Germline V gene data show CDR1 as SEHNR and CDR2 as FQNEAQ (reference sequence). The CDR3 totals 12 residues. With 5 bases removed from V and 5 bases from J, the gap between germline ends came to 9 bases. The CDR3 DNA sequence: TGTGCCAGCAGCCCCTTCGGGTATGGCTACACCTTC. Amino acid sequence: CASSPFGYGYTF.

This clone has a count of ten or more. The V gene is TRBV28, the J gene TRBJ2-4; D not certain. Germline-derived CDR1 and CDR2 are MDHEN and SYDVKM. This CDR3 region has 15 residues. Deletions cut 6 bases from V and 0 bases from J, with 12 bases between. The CDR3 is CASRPETLAKNIQYF. CDR3 nucleotides: TGTGCCAGCAGGCCGGAGACACTAGCCAAAAACATTCAGTACTTC.

Note on this clone: At one end, the junction sequence differs from germline, possibly due to a read error. Different DNA sequences within this sample yield the same CDR3. The chain has TRBV28 and TRBJ1-5; a weak D match, TRBD1 (5 bases). This CDR3 has 15 residues. Germline V CDR1 and CDR2: MDHEN, SYDVKM. This CDR3 reads CASSGGWLARQPQHF. The CDR3 coding sequence is TGTGCCAGCAGTGGGGGATGGTTAGCGAGGCAGCCCCAGCACTTT.

Details on this clone: A read error may produce the germline difference seen at one junction end. This sequence joins TRBV27 and TRBJ2-7; D unresolved. Germline V lookup: CDR1 MNHEY, CDR2 SMNVEV (reference sequence). The CDR3 is 14 amino acids. The CDR3 spells CASRVERRSNEQYF. CDR3 coding DNA: TGTGCCAGCCGCGTCGAGAGGCGCTCCAACGAGCAGTACTTC.

The chain employs TRBV6-1 and TRBJ1-5; a weak D match, TRBD1 (5 bases). This CDR3 spans 16 amino acids. Germline loops: CDR1 MNHNS, CDR2 SASEGT. V lost 7 bases, J lost 3 bases, and 19 bases lay in between. This CDR3 reads CASISAGTLINQPQHF. The DNA for the CDR3 is TGTGCCAGCATTTCGGCAGGGACCTTAATCAATCAGCCCCAGCATTTT.

This clone was recorded a few times. V and J are TRBV15 and TRBJ2-1, with a possible D match to TRBD1 (6 bases). Trimming took off 3 bases at V and 4 bases at J, with 7 bases between the two ends. The CDR3 contains 13 residues. In germline, CDR1 is LNHNV, CDR2 YYDKDF (reference sequence). CDR3 in DNA: TGTGCCACCAGCAGCGACAGGTACAATGAGCAGTTCTTC. Translated, it gives CATSSDRYNEQFF.

At least ten counts were recorded for this clone. The chain combines TRBV7-2 with TRBJ2-7; D is possibly TRBD1 (6 bases). Germline V gene lookup returns CDR1 SGHTA and CDR2 FQGNSA. Trimming removed 0 bases at V and 5 bases at J, with 11 bases between. The CDR3 length is 14 residues. The CDR3 coding sequence is TGTGCCAGCAGCTTAGCGGCAGGGGCTAACGAGCAGTACTTC. Translated, it gives CASSLAAGANEQYF.

The chain is built from TRBV20-1 and TRBJ2-3; 15 nucleotides align to TRBD2. The germline V gene encodes CDR1 DFQATT and CDR2 SNEGSKA (reference sequence). This CDR3 region has 15 residues. V trimming: 3 bases; J trimming: 6 bases; junction bases outside the gene matches: 4. CDR3 in amino acids: CSARGTSGGYDTQYF. As DNA, the CDR3 is TGCAGTGCTAGGGGGACTAGCGGGGGGTATGATACGCAGTATTTT.

The sample holds a few counts of this clone. The rearrangement links TRBV19 to TRBJ2-7; 15 nucleotides line up with TRBD2. Germline loops: CDR1 LNHDA, CDR2 SQIVND (reference sequence). The CDR3 consists of 15 residues. V was clipped by 4 bases and J by 4 bases; unmatched bases: 2. CDR3 bases: TGTGCCAGTAGTAGGGGACTAGCGGGAGGATACGAGCAGTACTTC. Translated, it gives CASSRGLAGGYEQYF.

In this sample, this clone is medium-sized (0.01 to 0.1%). V usage is TRBV20-1 and J usage is TRBJ1-5; TRBD1 matches at 7 bases. The CDR3 runs 14 residues. Germline CDR1 and CDR2: DFQATT and SNEGSKA (reference sequence). The V and J ends lost 5 bases and 5 bases, in that order; junction bases with no gene match: 9. The DNA of the CDR3 is TGCAGTGCTTCGACAGGGTTTGAGGATCAGCCCCAGCATTTT. Amino acid sequence: CSASTGFEDQPQHF.

This clone was seen just once. This is likely a read error, given that the CDR3 carries no conserved phenylalanine or tryptophan at its end. This chain uses TRBV20-1 with TRBJ1-3; D may be TRBD1 (5 bases). Looked up from germline, CDR1 is DFQATT and CDR2 is SNEGSKA (reference sequence). V dropped 3 bases and J dropped 0 bases, with 6 bases sitting between them. The CDR3 totals 13 residues. CDR3 nucleotides: TGCAGTGCTAGGGGGGTCTCTGGAAACACCATATATTCT. The encoded protein is CSARGVSGNTIYS.

This clone is deemed medium-sized. This chain uses TRBV6-2 or TRBV6-3 with TRBJ1-1; D remains unclear. This CDR3 comprises 16 residues. The V gene's germline CDR1 is MNHEY and CDR2 SVGEGT. V dropped 5 bases and J dropped 4 bases, with 20 bases sitting between them. CDR3 protein: CASSPPRTGRITEAFF. The DNA for the CDR3 is TGTGCCAGCAGTCCCCCCCGGACCGGGAGAATCACTGAAGCTTTCTTT.

A single count supports this clone. V is TRBV5-1 and J is TRBJ2-1; D possibly uses TRBD1 or TRBD2 (6 bases each). The germline V and J ends were trimmed by 1 base and 5 bases, with 19 bases remaining between them. Germline V gives CDR1 SGHRS, CDR2 YFSETQ. This CDR3 has 17 amino acids. The CDR3 DNA is TGCGCCAGCAGCTTGCGTGTCGGGGGCCGTCCCCACAATGAGCAGTTCTTC. Translated: CASSLRVGGRPHNEQFF.

This clone was observed many times. Additional DNA sequences in this sample encode the identical CDR3. V is TRBV20-1 and J is TRBJ2-1; TRBD2 matches 7 bases. From germline, CDR1 is DFQATT and CDR2 SNEGSKA (reference sequence). V shed 0 bases, J shed 6 bases, and the junction held 11 bases outside the gene matches. The CDR3 loop spans 16 amino acids. The DNA of the CDR3 is TGCAGTGCTAGAGACATCGGGGGGAGGCGGGTCAATGAGCAGTTCTTC. Translating gives CSARDIGGRRVNEQFF.

This clone showed up just once. V usage is TRBV20-1 and J usage is TRBJ1-1, with a tentative D call TRBD1 (6 bases). V lost 3 bases and J 5 bases, leaving 22 bases between the germline ends. The CDR3 extends over 16 amino acids. Per the germline V gene, CDR1 is DFQATT and CDR2 is SNEGSKA (reference sequence). The CDR3 DNA is TGCAGTGCTAGCAGGGGATACGAGCCGTTGAGTACTGAAGCTTTCTTT. The encoded protein is CSASRGYEPLSTEAFF.